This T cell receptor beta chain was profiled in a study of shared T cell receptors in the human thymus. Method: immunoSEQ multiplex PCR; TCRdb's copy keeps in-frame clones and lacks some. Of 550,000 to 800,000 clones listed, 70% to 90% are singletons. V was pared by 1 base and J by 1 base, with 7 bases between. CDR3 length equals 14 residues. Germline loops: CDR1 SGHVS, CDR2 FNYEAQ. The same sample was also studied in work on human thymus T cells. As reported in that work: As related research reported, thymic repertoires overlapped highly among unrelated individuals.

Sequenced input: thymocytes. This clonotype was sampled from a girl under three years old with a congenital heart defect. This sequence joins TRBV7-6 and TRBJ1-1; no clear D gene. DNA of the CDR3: TGTGCCAGCAGCTTAGATCCAGGGAACACTGAAGCTTTCTTT. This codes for CASSLDPGNTEAFF.